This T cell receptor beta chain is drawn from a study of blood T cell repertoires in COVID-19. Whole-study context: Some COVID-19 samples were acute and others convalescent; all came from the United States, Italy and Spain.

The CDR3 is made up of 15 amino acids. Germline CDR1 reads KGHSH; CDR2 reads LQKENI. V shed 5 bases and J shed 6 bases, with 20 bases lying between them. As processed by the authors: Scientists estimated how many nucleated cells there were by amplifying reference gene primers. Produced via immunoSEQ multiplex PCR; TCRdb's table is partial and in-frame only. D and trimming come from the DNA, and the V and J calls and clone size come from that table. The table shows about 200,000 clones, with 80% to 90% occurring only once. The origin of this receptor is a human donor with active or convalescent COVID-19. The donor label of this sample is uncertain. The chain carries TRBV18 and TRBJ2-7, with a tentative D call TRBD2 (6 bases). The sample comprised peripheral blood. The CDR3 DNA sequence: TGTGCCAGCTCAGGCACCGGGACTGAGCAACTCGAGCAGTACTTC. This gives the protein CASSGTGTEQLEQYF.